Included here is one T cell receptor (delta chain) sequence, with context. Its cognate antigen is unknown. The CDR3 is 13 amino acids. V lost 2 bases and J 1 base, leaving 5 bases between the germline ends. CDR1 TSWWSYY and CDR2 QGS come from the germline V gene. These data are taken from a study of Vδ1+ human thymocytes. Study results and caveats: Thymic TRG and TRD repertoires appeared highly polyclonal.

Sequences come from RNA converted to cDNA by reverse transcription. Multiplex PCR used pooled V-gene forward primers and a constant-region reverse primer to amplify CDR3s. TCRdb reanalysed the multiplex PCR reads with CATT. The table shows more than 50,000 delta-chain clones, with about 15% occurring only once. The sequencing sample was made of Vdelta1+ gamma-delta thymocytes from the thymus. Subset indicated: FACS-sorted CD3+ TCRalphabeta- TCRVdelta1+ TCRVdelta2- thymocytes. The origin of this receptor is a girl in the first two years of life who had congenital heart surgery. This chain joins TRDV1 and TRDJ1; D is ambiguous. CDR3 sequence (DNA): TGTGCTCTTGGGGAAACCTTCACCGATAAACTCATCTTT. Its translation is CALGETFTDKLIF.